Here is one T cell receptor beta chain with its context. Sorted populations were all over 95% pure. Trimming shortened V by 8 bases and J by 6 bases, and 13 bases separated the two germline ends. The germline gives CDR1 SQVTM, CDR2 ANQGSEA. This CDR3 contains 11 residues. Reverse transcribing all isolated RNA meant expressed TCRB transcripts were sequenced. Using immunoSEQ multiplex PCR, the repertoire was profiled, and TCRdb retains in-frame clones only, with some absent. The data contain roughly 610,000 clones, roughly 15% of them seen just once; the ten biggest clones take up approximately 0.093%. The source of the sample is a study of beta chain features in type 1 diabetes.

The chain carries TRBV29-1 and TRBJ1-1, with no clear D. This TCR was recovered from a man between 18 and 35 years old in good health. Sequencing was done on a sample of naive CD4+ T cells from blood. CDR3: CSTGWGSEAFF. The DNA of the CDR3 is TGCAGCACCGGATGGGGTTCTGAAGCTTTCTTT. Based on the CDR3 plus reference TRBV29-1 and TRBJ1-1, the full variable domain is SAVISQKPSRDICQRGTSLTIQCQVDSQVTMMFWYRQQPGQSLTLIATANQGSEATYESGFVIDKFPISRPNLTFSTLTVSNMSPEDSSIYLCSTGWGSEAFFGQGTRLTVV.